A single sample is the source of the 24 T cell receptor beta chains below, sequenced in a study of coeliac disease (dated by TCRdb to 2022 to 2024). Library creation used the immunoSEQ multiplex PCR assay. TCRdb took over this immuneACCESS table, retaining in-frame rearrangements with V and J assigned. Such tables are incomplete; in checked studies, under half of the missing clones stem from an unresolved V gene, and the remainder is unexplained. This sample is represented by roughly 7,000 clones; about 62% of them were singletons. Approximately 21% of the sample belongs to the ten largest clones. What was sequenced was lymphocytes from the gut lamina propria. The cell subset or site label corresponds to: lamina propria cell (LPC) fraction of small intestinal biopsy. The receptors were gathered from a man aged 55 to 70 with celiac disease on a gluten-free diet.

In this sample, this clone turned up a few times. The chain recombines TRBV6-1 with TRBJ1-1; D call uncertain. V lost 6 bases and J 1 base, leaving 12 bases between the germline ends. The germline V gene has CDR1 MNHNS and CDR2 SASEGT. The CDR3 covers 14 residues. In DNA form, the CDR3 reads TGTGCCAGCAGGACCCAATCAGGGAACACTGAAGCTTTCTTT. This gives the protein CASRTQSGNTEAFF.

The J gene is TRBJ2-1, the V gene TRBV18; D possibly corresponds to TRBD1 (5 bases). This CDR3 has 15 amino acids. Germline values: CDR1 KGHSH, CDR2 LQKENI. Trimming left V 3 bases short and J 3 bases short, with 12 bases between. The CDR3 nucleotides read TGTGCCAGCTCACCGGAGACAGTAATCTACAATGAGCAGTTCTTC. It encodes CASSPETVIYNEQFF. Complete variable domain (other parts from reference TRBV18 and TRBJ2-1): NAGVMQNPRHLVRRRGQEARLRCSPMKGHSHVYWYRQLPEEGLKFMVYLQKENIIDESGMPKERFSAEFPKEGPSILRIQQVVRGDSAAYFCASSPETVIYNEQFFGPGTRLTVL.

This clone was detected a few times. The chain couples TRBV10-3 to TRBJ1-6; 7 bases match TRBD1. Germline trimming cut 6 bases from V and 6 bases from J; bases unmatched to any gene: 5. Looked up from germline, CDR1 is ENHRY and CDR2 is SYGVKD. The CDR3 extends over 14 amino acids. CDR3 protein: CAISSGQINSPLHF. The DNA for the CDR3 is TGTGCCATCAGCTCGGGACAGATTAATTCACCCCTCCACTTT.

A single count supports this clone. The chain has TRBV11-2 and TRBJ2-7; 8 nucleotides line up with TRBD1. Looked up from germline, CDR1 is SGHAT and CDR2 is FQNNGV. Losses at the gene ends were 5 bases for V and 7 bases for J; bases not matched to a gene: 7. The CDR3 is 13 amino acids. The CDR3 nucleotides read TGTGCCAGCAGCAAAGACAGGGGTAGGGAGCAGTACTTC. It is translated as CASSKDRGREQYF.

V is TRBV14 and J is TRBJ2-5; TRBD1 matches at 7 bases. The CDR3 covers 15 residues. CDR1 and CDR2 (germline): SGHDN, FVKESK. The V and J ends lost 4 bases and 4 bases, in that order; junction bases with no gene match: 9. CDR3 sequence: CASSPNLQGPETQYF. The CDR3 DNA is TGTGCCAGCAGCCCCAATCTACAGGGGCCAGAGACCCAGTACTTC.

CDR3 protein: CASSLGQGARTDTQYF. CDR3 coding DNA: TGTGCCAGCAGCTTGGGGCAGGGGGCACGCACAGATACGCAGTATTTT. The chain links TRBV5-6 to TRBJ2-3; 8 bases are a match to TRBD1. With 0 bases clipped from V and 1 base from J, the junction kept 4 bases outside the gene matches. The CDR3 contains 16 residues. Germline V CDR1 and CDR2: SGHDT, YYEEEE.

The CDR3 protein is CASSLGNFPRDTQYF. The CDR3 nucleotides read TGTGCCAGCAGCTTAGGCAACTTCCCGAGGGATACGCAGTATTTT. The V gene is TRBV7-9, the J gene TRBJ2-3; D unresolved. The ends were cut back, 1 base at V and 6 bases at J, with 14 bases in the middle. Germline CDR1 SEHNR, CDR2 FQNEAQ (reference sequence). This CDR3 has 15 amino acids.

This clone was counted only a few times. The V gene is TRBV5-1, the J gene TRBJ2-7; no firm D call. This CDR3 is 12 amino acids long. Germline V gene sequence: CDR1 SGHRS, CDR2 YFSETQ. Trimming removed 2 bases from V and 5 bases from J, with 8 bases in between. The CDR3 nucleotides read TGCGCCAGCAGCTTAACGGTGCACGAGCAGTACTTC. This sequence encodes CASSLTVHEQYF.

The chain carries TRBV5-1 and TRBJ2-3, with D perhaps TRBD2 (6 bases). Trimming shortened V by 0 bases and J by 2 bases, and 10 bases separated the two germline ends. Germline loops: CDR1 SGHRS, CDR2 YFSETQ. CDR3 length: 15 amino acids. The CDR3 bases are TGCGCCAGCAGCTTGGGCGGGGCCCCCACAGATACGCAGTATTTT. Protein: CASSLGGAPTDTQYF. The whole variable domain, remainder taken from reference TRBV5-1 and TRBJ2-3, is KAGVTQTPRYLIKTRGQQVTLSCSPISGHRSVSWYQQTPGQGLQFLFEYFSETQRNKGNFPGRFSGRQFSNSRSEMNVSTLELGDSALYLCASSLGGAPTDTQYFGPGTRLTVL.

The J gene is TRBJ1-3, the V gene TRBV6-7, with D tentatively TRBD1 (5 bases). TRBV6-7 is designated an ORF whose function remains uncertain. The length of the CDR3 is 17 residues. Trimming removed 6 bases from V and 6 bases from J, with 24 bases in between. The CDR3 is CASSSLRGRGWVNTIYF. The CDR3 coding sequence is TGTGCCAGCAGCTCTCTTCGAGGGAGGGGTTGGGTAAACACCATATATTTT.

CDR3 region: CASSLRTYNEQFF. The CDR3 DNA follows: TGTGCCAGCAGCTTGCGGACTTACAATGAGCAGTTCTTC. V and J are TRBV5-6 and TRBJ2-1, with D maybe TRBD2 (5 bases). Germline lookup yields CDR1 SGHDT and CDR2 YYEEEE. V lost 1 base and J 4 bases, leaving 6 bases between the germline ends. The CDR3 length is 13 residues.

The chain is built from TRBV5-5 and TRBJ2-7; D might be TRBD2 (5 bases). V was pared by 2 bases and J by 0 bases, with 6 bases between. CDR1 and CDR2 (germline): SGHKS, YYEKEE (reference sequence). The CDR3 is 13 amino acids. The CDR3 DNA reads as TGTGCCAGCAGCTTCGAGGGCTCCTACGAGCAGTACTTC. Translation: CASSFEGSYEQYF.

The chain recombines TRBV7-2 with TRBJ2-3; D is undetermined. This CDR3 region has 13 residues. Deletions cut 7 bases from V and 5 bases from J, with 13 bases between. CDR1 is SGHTA and CDR2 is FQGNSA in the germline V gene. CDR3 amino acids: CASTLGWRDTQYF. The CDR3 region has the DNA TGTGCCAGCACCCTCGGATGGAGAGATACGCAGTATTTT.

This clone is labeled medium-sized. The rearrangement uses TRBV6-1 and TRBJ1-1; 7 bases line up with TRBD1. The CDR3 length is 13 residues. Looked up from germline, CDR1 is MNHNS and CDR2 is SASEGT. J lost 1 base, V lost 6 bases, and 2 bases had no gene match. The CDR3 nucleotides are TGTGCCAGCAGCCGGGACAGGAACACTGAAGCTTTCTTT. It codes for CASSRDRNTEAFF.

The chain uses TRBV5-1 and TRBJ2-7, with 7 bases that match TRBD1. Germline lookup yields CDR1 SGHRS and CDR2 YFSETQ. The CDR3 has 14 amino acids. After removal of 3 bases from V and 3 bases from J, the junction contained 6 bases not matched to a gene. This chain's CDR3 is CASSSWTGFYEQYF. CDR3 DNA sequence: TGCGCCAGCAGCTCCTGGACAGGTTTCTACGAGCAGTACTTC.

This chain links TRBV7-9 with TRBJ2-1; D may be TRBD1 (6 bases). The CDR3 has 15 amino acids. CDR1 is SEHNR, CDR2 FQNEAQ, per germline (reference sequence). Trimming left V 2 bases short and J 1 base short, with 9 bases between. Written as DNA, the CDR3 is TGTGCCAGCAGCTTAAGTCAGGGGTCCTACAATGAGCAGTTCTTC. Residues: CASSLSQGSYNEQFF.

This clone was found a few times. The chain has TRBV7-3 and TRBJ1-2; D gene ambiguous. Trimming took off 0 bases at V and 2 bases at J, with 7 bases between the two ends. This CDR3 spans 14 amino acids. The germline V gene has CDR1 SGHTA and CDR2 FQGTGA. The CDR3 is CASSLTAGNYGYTF. CDR3 sequence (DNA): TGTGCCAGCAGCTTAACGGCCGGGAACTATGGCTACACCTTC. The complete variable domain, with remaining parts taken from reference TRBV7-3 and TRBJ1-2, reads GAGVSQTPSNKVTEKGKYVELRCDPISGHTALYWYRQSLGQGPEFLIYFQGTGAADDSGLPNDRFFAVRPEGSVSTLKIQRTERGDSAVYLCASSLTAGNYGYTFGSGTRLTVV.

The CDR3 nucleotides read TGTGCCAGCAGTTCCCGGGACTTAAATGAAAAACTGTTTTTT. Its translation: CASSSRDLNEKLFF. The chain employs TRBV28 and TRBJ1-4; the D gene is possibly TRBD1 (5 bases). Trimming removed 4 bases from V and 5 bases from J, with 11 bases in between. The CDR3 spans 14 residues. From germline, CDR1 is MDHEN and CDR2 SYDVKM.

This chain uses TRBV5-1 with TRBJ1-1; 8 bases map to TRBD1. V lost 3 bases, J lost 5 bases, and 6 bases stayed unmatched. This CDR3 contains 14 residues. The germline CDR1 and CDR2 sequences are SGHRS and YFSETQ. CDR3 sequence (DNA): TGCGCCAGCAGCTATTACAGGGGGAGGACTGAAGCTTTCTTT. This gives the protein CASSYYRGRTEAFF.

The CDR3 is CASTGDSGTDTQYF. The CDR3, as DNA: TGTGCCAGTACCGGGGATTCTGGCACAGATACGCAGTATTTT. The chain couples TRBV19 to TRBJ2-3, with D possibly being TRBD2 (5 bases). Germline assignment: CDR1 LNHDA and CDR2 SQIVND (reference sequence). The CDR3 is 14 residues long. V was cut by 7 bases and J by 1 base, with 12 bases left in between.

A word on this clone: The same CDR3 arises from other DNA sequences in this sample as well. This chain joins TRBV5-1 and TRBJ1-1; TRBD1 matches 11 bases. Looked up from germline, CDR1 is SGHRS and CDR2 is YFSETQ. V shed 4 bases, J shed 2 bases, and the junction held 4 bases outside the gene matches. This CDR3 contains 15 residues. CDR3 loop: CASSPGTGGNTEAFF. The DNA of the CDR3 is TGCGCCAGCAGCCCCGGGACAGGGGGAAACACTGAAGCTTTCTTT.

The chain uses TRBV11-2 and TRBJ1-5, with 7 bases lining up with TRBD1. The ends lost 5 bases at V and 6 bases at J; junction bases unmatched: 7. In germline, CDR1 is SGHAT, CDR2 FQNNGV. The CDR3 has 14 amino acids. The CDR3 DNA reads as TGTGCCAGCAGCCAGGGGGGTTTGGGTCAGCCCCAGCATTTT. Protein: CASSQGGLGQPQHF.

The chain is built from TRBV28 and TRBJ2-3; TRBD2 matches 8 bases. This CDR3 is built from 15 residues. Trimming cost V 6 bases and J 8 bases; bases outside gene matches: 13. Germline lookup yields CDR1 MDHEN and CDR2 SYDVKM. CDR3 protein: CASRESSGGPGTQYF. The CDR3 DNA reads as TGTGCCAGCAGAGAGTCAAGCGGGGGCCCAGGTACGCAGTATTTT. The entire variable domain, with the rest obtained from reference TRBV28 and TRBJ2-3, is as follows: DVKVTQSSRYLVKRTGEKVFLECVQDMDHENMFWYRQDPGLGLRLIYFSYDVKMKEKGDIPEGYSVSREKKERFSLILESASTNQTSMYLCASRESSGGPGTQYFGPGTRLTVL.

The chain's CDR3 is CASSPPGTGDEKLFF. The CDR3 DNA reads TGTGCCAGCAGCCCACCCGGGACAGGGGATGAAAAACTGTTTTTT. V gene TRBV11-2 combines with J gene TRBJ1-4; 10 positions match TRBD1. The CDR3 totals 15 residues. With 5 bases clipped from V and 6 bases from J, the junction kept 6 bases outside the gene matches. Per the germline V gene, CDR1 is SGHAT and CDR2 is FQNNGV.